One T cell receptor (beta chain) is described in this entry. Its antigen remains unidentified. Nothing much larger sits one base from this clone, and base qualities are not available. The entry originates in a study of shared clonotypes between healthy human individuals (dated by TCRdb to 2020 to 2021). For the wider study: The cohort comprised two women and a few men aged 18 to 49 years. Per donor, three plates each were used for CD4 naive and CD4 memory, two for CD8 naive, and one for CD8 memory. Blood TCR repertoires of about 5 healthy adults were deeply sequenced to estimate repertoire size and the extent of clonotype sharing between individuals. Libraries were prepared and TCR repertoires were sequenced by different laboratories using diverse techniques, in order to increase sequencing depth and limit assay-specific biases. Each donor's leukapheresis produced roughly between roughly 0.9 and 9 billion PBMCs. What the work shows at the level of the full study, not this receptor alone: Clonotypes shared by all four sorted-subset donors showed higher generation probabilities than non-shared clonotypes. About 5% of naive CD4, 3.5% of naive CD8, approximately 2% of memory CD4, and roughly 0.4% of memory CD8 clonotypes were shared across a few donors. Sampling was limited to blood, and TCR repertoires in tissue likely differ from TCR repertoires in blood. Based on pairwise subsampling, the degree of clonotype sharing among donors was expected to be affected by sequencing depth. Because the study included only a small number of donors, the genetic and exposure-history diversity represented was limited. Rarefaction of sorted-subset datasets indicated incomplete sequencing despite the large sequencing depth. Larger estimated clonotype richness was generally found for naive subsets than for memory subsets.

Using the deep immunoSEQ assay, TCR CDR3 regions were amplified from genomic DNA by multiplex PCR. For each cell subset, the extracted genomic DNA was distributed evenly across all wells of several immunoSEQ 96-well plates, and each plate served as one replicate. Each replicate PCR for sorted subsets received roughly 200 ng genomic DNA, equal to some 32,000 T cell genomes. Purified libraries were measured with a Qubit 3.0 fluorometer, size-checked on a Bioanalyzer 2100, and measured again with the KAPA Library Quantification kit. Each immunoSEQ 96-well plate was sequenced on its own single-read 150-cycle Illumina NextSeq 550 flow cell. Under the source paper's analysis protocol: The immunoSEQ output contained only junctional sequences without quality scores, so filtering could not match that applied to full-length reads. Sequences were annotated with PyIR, a Python wrapper for IgBLAST v1.9, using IMGT germline references to assign V/J genes and CDR3. Reads with weak V/J assignments (E-value above 1e-6), missing CDR3, stop codons, out-of-frame junctions, or ambiguous translated residues were removed. V3J clonotypes were defined as sequences sharing the same inferred V gene, J gene, and CDR3 amino acid sequence. To compute the percentage overlap between repertoires, the number of shared unique clonotypes was divided by the size of the smaller repertoire. Three approaches were used to assess repertoire richness: RTK rarefaction, the Chao1 estimator, and Recon v2.1 estimates of unobserved clonotypes. Generation probabilities for all TCRbeta clonotypes obtained by the gDNA method from a handful of donors were computed using OLGA. TCRdb's version of the immuneACCESS table is confined to in-frame rearrangements and falls short of the full clone set. An unresolved V gene accounts for under half of the shortfall where checked; the remainder is of unknown origin. Clone size and V and J calls were adopted from that table, with D and trimming inferred from the DNA. The sample profile shows millions of clones; approximately 93% of them were found once. Of the sample, about 0.39% is held by the ten largest clones.

The germline V gene (reference sequence) sets CDR1 to SEHNR and CDR2 to FQNEAQ. The CDR3 contains 16 residues, cysteine and phenylalanine counted. Of the read, only the CDR3 DNA is kept; its 48 bases are in frame from base 1. V drops 1 base and J drops 2 bases, leaving 14 bases in between. Donors were healthy HIV-negative adults with no recently reported acute infections or vaccinations. Every donor was a Caucasian adult living in Nashville, Tennessee, USA. CD4+ T cells were enriched through magnetic negative selection, after which naive cells were positively selected on CD45RA and the remaining negative fraction served as the memory subset. Blood was collected by leukapheresis, and PBMCs were isolated by Ficoll-Histopaque density gradient centrifugation and then cryopreserved in liquid nitrogen vapor phase. Analytical flow cytometry was used to check the purity and quantity of each magnetically sorted T cell population. Each sorted fraction had its genomic DNA isolated and then quantified by UV absorbance on a Nanodrop 2000c.

The chain was built from TRBV7-9 and TRBJ1-2, and the D gene may be TRBD1, 5 bases matching. The TCR comes from a man between 18 and 35 years old in good health. Some clones in this sample may be carry-over from other donors' samples. Source material: naive CD4+ T cells from PBMCs. What the cell subset or site label conveys for this sample: CD45RA+ positively selected. This receptor has the CDR3 CASSLGDGGANYGYTF. Read as DNA, the sequence is TGTGCCAGCAGCTTAGGGGATGGGGGAGCCAACTATGGCTACACCTTC.